Listed below are T cell receptor beta chains from one sample, sequenced in a study of shared T cell receptors in the human thymus. Measured with immunoSEQ multiplex PCR; TCRdb has only the in-frame clones, and not every one. The repertoire holds about 380,000 clones, with 95% as singletons. The sequencing input was thymocytes. Source of these receptors: a human donor. CDR3s include the opening cysteine and the closing phenylalanine or tryptophan. The order of the fields is J gene, V gene, clone size, D gene, CDR3 protein, CDR3 DNA. A D gene is named only where the DNA matches it firmly. Some rows mark clone size as missing; the rest say once, few, many or name a class of expanded clone.

J gene: TRBJ1-5; V gene: TRBV27; clone size: .; D gene: .; CDR3 protein: CASSQGPLTGQPQHF; CDR3 DNA: TGTGCCAGCAGTCAGGGACCTCTGACGGGTCAGCCCCAGCATTTT
J gene: TRBJ2-2; V gene: TRBV5-1; clone size: .; D gene: TRBD2; CDR3 protein: CASSLGLANTGELFF; CDR3 DNA: TGCGCCAGCAGCTTGGGACTAGCTAACACCGGGGAGCTGTTTTTT
J gene: TRBJ2-1; V gene: TRBV15; clone size: .; D gene: .; CDR3 protein: CATSRDPGIDNEQFF; CDR3 DNA: TGTGCCACCAGCAGAGATCCAGGGATAGACAATGAGCAGTTCTTC
J gene: TRBJ2-7; V gene: TRBV10-3; clone size: .; D gene: .; CDR3 protein: CAIRPTYEQYF; CDR3 DNA: TGTGCCATCAGACCCACCTACGAGCAGTACTTC
J gene: TRBJ1-3; V gene: TRBV19; clone size: .; D gene: TRBD1; CDR3 protein: CASTPAGTEGNTIYF; CDR3 DNA: TGTGCCAGTACCCCGGCCGGGACAGAAGGAAACACCATATATTTT
J gene: TRBJ2-2; V gene: TRBV19; clone size: .; D gene: .; CDR3 protein: CASSPELGELFF; CDR3 DNA: TGTGCCAGTAGTCCCGAGCTTGGGGAGCTGTTTTTT
J gene: TRBJ1-5; V gene: TRBV6-9; clone size: .; D gene: TRBD1; CDR3 protein: CASSYPTGDQPQHF; CDR3 DNA: TGTGCCAGCAGTTATCCGACAGGGGATCAGCCCCAGCATTTT
J gene: TRBJ1-5; V gene: TRBV7-9; clone size: .; D gene: .; CDR3 protein: CASSLAGFAGDDQPQHF; CDR3 DNA: TGTGCCAGCAGCTTAGCGGGTTTTGCTGGGGATGATCAGCCCCAGCATTTT
J gene: TRBJ2-7; V gene: TRBV29-1; clone size: .; D gene: .; CDR3 protein: CSTGPTPYEQYF; CDR3 DNA: TGCAGCACGGGCCCTACACCCTACGAGCAGTACTTC
J gene: TRBJ2-3; V gene: TRBV2; clone size: .; D gene: TRBD2; CDR3 protein: CASKPLELAGEDTQYF; CDR3 DNA: TGTGCCAGCAAACCCCTGGAACTAGCGGGAGAGGATACGCAGTATTTT
J gene: TRBJ1-5; V gene: TRBV5-6; clone size: .; D gene: TRBD1; CDR3 protein: CASSPGGQGSNQPQHF; CDR3 DNA: TGTGCCAGCAGCCCTGGAGGACAGGGTAGCAATCAGCCCCAGCATTTT
J gene: TRBJ2-7; V gene: TRBV29-1; clone size: .; D gene: .; CDR3 protein: CSVVYSRGDNEQYF; CDR3 DNA: TGCAGCGTTGTCTATTCTAGGGGGGACAACGAGCAGTACTTC
J gene: TRBJ1-1; V gene: TRBV30; clone size: .; D gene: TRBD1; CDR3 protein: CAWSFGTGPTEAFF; CDR3 DNA: TGTGCCTGGAGTTTTGGGACAGGGCCAACTGAAGCTTTCTTT
J gene: TRBJ1-3; V gene: TRBV11-2; clone size: .; D gene: .; CDR3 protein: CASSLVSSGNTIYF; CDR3 DNA: TGTGCCAGCAGCTTAGTGAGCTCTGGAAACACCATATATTTT
J gene: TRBJ1-6; V gene: TRBV28; clone size: .; D gene: TRBD1; CDR3 protein: CASSPDRTGGSYNSPLHF; CDR3 DNA: TGTGCCAGCAGTCCCGACCGGACAGGGGGGTCCTATAATTCACCCCTCCACTTT
J gene: TRBJ2-1; V gene: TRBV10-3; clone size: .; D gene: TRBD1; CDR3 protein: CAISFSRDRTYNEQFF; CDR3 DNA: TGTGCCATCAGCTTTAGCCGGGACAGGACCTACAATGAGCAGTTCTTC
J gene: TRBJ1-4; V gene: TRBV9; clone size: .; D gene: .; CDR3 protein: CASSVGTARGGKLFF; CDR3 DNA: TGTGCCAGCAGCGTTGGGACCGCCCGAGGAGGAAAACTGTTTTTT
J gene: TRBJ1-1; V gene: TRBV10-2; clone size: .; D gene: .; CDR3 protein: CASSAWPRGMNTEAFF; CDR3 DNA: TGCGCCAGCAGTGCTTGGCCTCGGGGGATGAACACTGAAGCTTTCTTT
J gene: TRBJ2-2; V gene: TRBV27; clone size: once; D gene: TRBD2; CDR3 protein: CASSLSGLAGGQRTGELFF; CDR3 DNA: TGTGCCAGCAGTTTATCGGGACTAGCGGGAGGCCAAAGGACCGGGGAGCTGTTTTTT
J gene: TRBJ2-7; V gene: TRBV7-8; clone size: .; D gene: .; CDR3 protein: CASSLGPSWDISYEQYF; CDR3 DNA: TGTGCCAGCAGCTTAGGCCCCTCATGGGACATCTCCTACGAGCAGTACTTC
J gene: TRBJ2-3; V gene: TRBV10-3; clone size: once; D gene: TRBD1; CDR3 protein: CAISESETGDTDTQYF; CDR3 DNA: TGTGCCATCAGTGAGTCCGAGACAGGGGACACAGATACGCAGTATTTT
J gene: TRBJ2-3; V gene: TRBV5-1; clone size: .; D gene: TRBD1; CDR3 protein: CASSLVEGTGADTQYF; CDR3 DNA: TGCGCCAGCAGCTTGGTGGAGGGGACAGGGGCAGATACGCAGTATTTT
J gene: TRBJ2-3; V gene: TRBV28; clone size: once; D gene: TRBD1; CDR3 protein: CASSYHLPPSGQTCTDTQYF; CDR3 DNA: TGTGCCAGCAGTTACCATTTGCCCCCCTCGGGACAGACTTGCACAGATACGCAGTATTTT
J gene: TRBJ2-7; V gene: TRBV19; clone size: .; D gene: .; CDR3 protein: CASSATIGFYEQYF; CDR3 DNA: TGTGCCAGTAGTGCGACAATCGGGTTCTACGAGCAGTACTTC
J gene: TRBJ2-3; V gene: TRBV27; clone size: .; D gene: TRBD1; CDR3 protein: CASSHRDRLTDTQYF; CDR3 DNA: TGTGCCAGCAGTCACCGGGACAGGCTCACAGATACGCAGTATTTT
J gene: TRBJ1-5; V gene: TRBV2; clone size: .; D gene: .; CDR3 protein: CASSPVPETAVGNQPQHF; CDR3 DNA: TGTGCCAGCAGCCCTGTCCCCGAGACTGCGGTAGGCAATCAGCCCCAGCATTTT